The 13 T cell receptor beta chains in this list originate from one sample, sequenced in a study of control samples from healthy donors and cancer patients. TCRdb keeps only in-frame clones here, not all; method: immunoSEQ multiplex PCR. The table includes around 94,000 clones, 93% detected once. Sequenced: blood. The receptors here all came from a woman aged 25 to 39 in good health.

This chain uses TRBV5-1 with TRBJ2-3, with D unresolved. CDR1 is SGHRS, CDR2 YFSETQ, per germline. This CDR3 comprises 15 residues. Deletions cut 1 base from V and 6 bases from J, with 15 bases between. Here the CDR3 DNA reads TGCGCCAGCAGCTTGAATTGGGTCAAACGGGATACGCAGTATTTT. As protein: CASSLNWVKRDTQYF.

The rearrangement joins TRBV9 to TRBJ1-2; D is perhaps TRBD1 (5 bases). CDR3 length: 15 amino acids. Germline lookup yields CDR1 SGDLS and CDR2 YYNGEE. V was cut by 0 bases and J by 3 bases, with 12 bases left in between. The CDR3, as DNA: TGTGCCAGCAGCGTAGGTCAGGGAGCGGACTATGGCTACACCTTC. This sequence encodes CASSVGQGADYGYTF.

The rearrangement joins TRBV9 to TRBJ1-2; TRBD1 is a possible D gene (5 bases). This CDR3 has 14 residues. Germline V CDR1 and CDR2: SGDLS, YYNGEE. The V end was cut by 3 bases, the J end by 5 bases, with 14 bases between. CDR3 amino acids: CASSASTGEYGYTF. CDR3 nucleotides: TGTGCCAGCAGCGCCTCAACGGGGGAATATGGCTACACCTTC. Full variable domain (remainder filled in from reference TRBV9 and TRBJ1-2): DSGVTQTPKHLITATGQRVTLRCSPRSGDLSVYWYQQSLDQGLQFLIQYYNGEERAKGNILERFSAQQFPDLHSELNLSSLELGDSALYFCASSASTGEYGYTFGSGTRLTVV.

Here the CDR3 reads CASSFGQPQHF. CDR3 DNA sequence: TGTGCCAGCAGTTTCGGTCAGCCCCAGCATTTT. This chain links TRBV12-3 or TRBV12-4 with TRBJ1-5; D is undetermined. V lost 3 bases and J 6 bases, leaving 3 bases between the germline ends. The CDR3 consists of 11 residues.

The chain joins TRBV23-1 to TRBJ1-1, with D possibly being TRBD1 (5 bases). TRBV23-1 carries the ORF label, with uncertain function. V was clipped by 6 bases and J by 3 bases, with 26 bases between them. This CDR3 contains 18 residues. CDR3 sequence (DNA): TGCGCCAGCAGAGAACATACTGTGAGGACCCCGGGGGACACTGAAGCTTTCTTT. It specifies CASREHTVRTPGDTEAFF.

CDR3 residues: CASSTMGNTEAFF. The DNA for the CDR3 is TGCGCCAGCAGCACAATGGGGAACACTGAAGCTTTCTTT. The chain employs TRBV5-1 and TRBJ1-1; D gene ambiguous. The CDR3 totals 13 residues. V was trimmed by 4 bases and J by 1 base, leaving 8 bases between them. Germline loops: CDR1 SGHRS, CDR2 YFSETQ. Based on the CDR3 plus reference TRBV5-1 and TRBJ1-1, the full variable domain is KAGVTQTPRYLIKTRGQQVTLSCSPISGHRSVSWYQQTPGQGLQFLFEYFSETQRNKGNFPGRFSGRQFSNSRSEMNVSTLELGDSALYLCASSTMGNTEAFFGQGTRLTVV.

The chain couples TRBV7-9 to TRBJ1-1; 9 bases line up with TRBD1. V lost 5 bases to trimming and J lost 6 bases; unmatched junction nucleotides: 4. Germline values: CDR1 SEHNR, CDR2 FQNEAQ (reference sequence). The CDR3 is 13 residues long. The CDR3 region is CASSLQGASEAFF. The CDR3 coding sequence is TGTGCCAGCAGCCTACAGGGGGCTTCTGAAGCTTTCTTT.

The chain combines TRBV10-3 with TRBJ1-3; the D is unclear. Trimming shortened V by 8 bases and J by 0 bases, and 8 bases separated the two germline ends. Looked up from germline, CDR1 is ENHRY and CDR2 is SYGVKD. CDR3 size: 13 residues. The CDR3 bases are TGTGCCATCGGGGTTGACTCTGGAAACACCATATATTTT. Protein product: CAIGVDSGNTIYF.

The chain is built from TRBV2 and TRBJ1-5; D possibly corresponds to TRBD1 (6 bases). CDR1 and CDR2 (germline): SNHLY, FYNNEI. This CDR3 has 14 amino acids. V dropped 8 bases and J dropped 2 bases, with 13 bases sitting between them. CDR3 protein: CASQGPGGNQPQHF. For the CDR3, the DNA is TGTGCCAGCCAGGGCCCAGGGGGCAATCAGCCCCAGCATTTT. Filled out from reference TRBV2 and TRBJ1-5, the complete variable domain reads EPEVTQTPSHQVTQMGQEVILRCVPISNHLYFYWYRQILGQKVEFLVSFYNNEISEKSEIFDDQFSVERPDGSNFTLKIRSTKLEDSAMYFCASQGPGGNQPQHFGDGTRLSIL.

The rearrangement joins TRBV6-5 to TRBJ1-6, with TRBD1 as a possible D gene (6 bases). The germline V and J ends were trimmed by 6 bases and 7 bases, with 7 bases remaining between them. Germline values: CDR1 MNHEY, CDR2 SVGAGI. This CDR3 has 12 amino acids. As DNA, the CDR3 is TGTGCCAGCAGAGGGGGAAATTCACCCCTCCACTTT. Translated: CASRGGNSPLHF.

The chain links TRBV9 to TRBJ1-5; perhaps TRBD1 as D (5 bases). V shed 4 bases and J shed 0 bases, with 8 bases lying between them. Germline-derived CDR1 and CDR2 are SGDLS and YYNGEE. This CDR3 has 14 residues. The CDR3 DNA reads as TGTGCCAGCAGCCAGGGCGATAGCAATCAGCCCCAGCATTTT. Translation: CASSQGDSNQPQHF. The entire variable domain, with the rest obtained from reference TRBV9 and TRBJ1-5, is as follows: DSGVTQTPKHLITATGQRVTLRCSPRSGDLSVYWYQQSLDQGLQFLIQYYNGEERAKGNILERFSAQQFPDLHSELNLSSLELGDSALYFCASSQGDSNQPQHFGDGTRLSIL.

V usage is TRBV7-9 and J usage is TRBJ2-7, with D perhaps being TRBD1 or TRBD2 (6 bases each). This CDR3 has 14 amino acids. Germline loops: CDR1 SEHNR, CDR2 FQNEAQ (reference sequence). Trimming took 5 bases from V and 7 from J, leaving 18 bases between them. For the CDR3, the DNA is TGTGCCAGCAGCCATAGCTTGGGGGGCTGGGAGCAGTACTTC. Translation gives CASSHSLGGWEQYF.

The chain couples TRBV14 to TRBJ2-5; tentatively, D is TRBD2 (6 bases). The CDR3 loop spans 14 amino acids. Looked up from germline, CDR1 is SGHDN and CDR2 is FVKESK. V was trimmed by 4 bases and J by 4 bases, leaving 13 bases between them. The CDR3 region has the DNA TGTGCCAGCAGCCCGCGGGGCAGTCGAGAGACCCAGTACTTC. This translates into CASSPRGSRETQYF.